This T cell receptor beta chain was sequenced in a study of long-term antiretroviral therapy in people with HIV (dated by TCRdb to 2022 to 2024). For the wider study: The earliest samples were collected roughly a decade before the 2015 WHO recommendation for immediate ART, at a time when ART was usually postponed until CD4 counts fell. A retrospective serial study tested whether ART initiation and durable HIV suppression were associated with changes in peripheral blood TRB repertoire composition and diversity. A total of roughly 200 cryopreserved PBMC samples came from 25 to 35 adults with confirmed HIV infection and were collected serially over a mean of roughly six years (range 1-12). About 35% of the 30 participants with HIV were female. No cross-contamination during QIAcube processing was seen in test extractions of a monoclonal T-cell line run alongside 30 to 35 polyclonal samples. What the work shows at the level of the full study, not this receptor alone: Inferences about post-ART repertoire changes are limited because no data were available on ART adherence, viral resistance or therapy changes. Since PBMC availability was limited, sequencing covered only the TCR beta chain, with no alpha chain pairing. The samples were dated from about 2004 to 2017, and the ART regimens that were used may be less effective than current ART regimens. ART initiation was associated with a significant increase in TRB diversity, but diversity stayed significantly below transplant donor controls even after long-term ART. CDR3 length ranges in HIV repertoires were narrower than in controls, and network structure suggested an antigen-experienced repertoire with only a slight naive shift after ART. Because pre-ART samples had limited cell numbers, unsorted PBMC were profiled rather than sorted CD4+ and CD8+ T cells. The repertoire was dominated across all time points by expanded TRB clones identified before ART initiation, although this dominance was seen to fluctuate and to decrease in many PLHIV after ART.

The CDR3 holds 14 amino acids from the cysteine to the phenylalanine. Only CDR3 DNA is held: 42 bases, read in frame from base 1. Here V drops 10 bases and J drops 7 bases, and the junction holds 8 bases not matched to any gene. The germline V gene supplies CDR1 SNHLY and CDR2 FYNNEI. To note about this clone: Its binding antigen is unknown. No qualities accompany the bases; no much larger clone lies one base away.

Participants were included only if at least one PBMC sample before ART initiation and at least two post-ART samples were available. Every participant with HIV received treatment in the United States of America. Before DNA extraction, cryopreserved samples of 1-10 million PBMC were thawed and then washed. At the time of the earliest PBMC sample, participants with HIV were aged between roughly 20 and 54 years. PBMC samples from each participant spanned 1-4 timepoints before ART initiation and 2-8 timepoints after ART initiation, with a median of 7 samples. Serial HIV viral load, CD4+ T-cell count, ART history and demographic data were obtained for every participant. Genomic DNA was extracted from unsorted PBMC with a Qiagen kit on a QIAcube, processed in batches of 12 samples. The immunoSEQ hsTCRB v3.0 assay was used at survey level resolution to sequence the TRB variable region. The targeted TRB sequencing depth was roughly 40,000-55,000 T-cell genomes per sample. An Illumina MiSeq with a v3 150-cycle kit was used to sequence the pooled TRB libraries. In the authors' own workflow: Repertoire analysis was run in R within a reproducible Nextflow workflow that covered QC, data transformation and analysis. LymphoSeq2, an R package for AIRR-Seq data exploration, was used to implement custom analyses. A handful of samples yielding fewer than 5000 total TRB sequences were excluded, leaving around 200 analyzed HIV repertoires. Of the roughly 190 retained HIV repertoires, 59 were collected before and around 130 after ART initiation. Each repertoire was downsampled to 5000 TRB nucleotide sequences, and summary statistics were averaged across 100 downsampling iterations. The analysis kept only TRB sequences whose CDR3 regions were at least seven amino acids long. Diversity was assessed using a clonality score derived from Shannon entropy and using the Gini coefficient. Repertoire networks linked the top 5000 CDR3 amino acid sequences whenever two sequences differed by an edit distance of one. GLIPH2 predicted antigen specificity groups and MHC restriction for TRB CDR3 amino acid sequences. To flag known associations with CMV, EBV, HIV or tissue antigens, CDR3 amino acid sequences were compared against VDJdb and McPAS-TCR. Pre-ART, post-ART and control groups were compared with Wilcoxon signed-rank tests and Holm-Bonferroni correction. TCRdb took over this immuneACCESS table, retaining in-frame rearrangements with V and J assigned. Such tables are incomplete; in checked studies, under half of the missing clones stem from an unresolved V gene, and the remainder is unexplained. V and J calls and clone size come straight from that table; D and trimming were deduced from the DNA. For this sample the table gives 29,000 or so clones, of which roughly 93% were detected only once. The ten most abundant clones make up over 5% of the sample.

This sequence originates from a woman between 40 and 55 years old with HIV. The V gene is TRBV2 and the J gene is TRBJ2-2, with TRBD1 identical over 11 junction bases. The sequencing used unsorted PBMCs, collected about 6.5 years after starting antiretroviral therapy. The bases are TGTGCCAACCGTGGGACAGGGGGGCACGGGGAGCTGTTTTTT. This gives the protein CANRGTGGHGELFF.